This TCR beta chain came from a study of T cells expressing NK-cell markers. Study details: From sorted CD3+CD56+NKG2C+, CD3+CD56+NKG2C- and CD3+CD56-NKG2C+ T cells came the TCR beta repertoires. There were seven HCMV-seropositive donors and one seronegative donor among the eight sequenced.

To note about this clonotype: Its antigen is not identified.

Using the 5' RACE reads, TCRdb records one entry per CDR3 protein without DNA. The sample shows about 150,000 distinct CDR3 sequences, and around 21% sits with its ten largest clones. General study findings and limits: Of the CD8+ T cells in a handful of donors, about 1.0-8% belonged to dominant NKG2C+ clonotypes. Expanded NKG2C+ T cell clones were not confirmed as HCMV-specific.

The specimen was blood T cells: a sorted CD56 or NKG2C T cell subset, CD4+ or CD8+ T cells, or bulk PBMC T cells (not recorded which). The clonotype originates from a man aged 18 to 69 in good health.

The CDR3 region is CSVEDGRGTYSYNEQFF. This chain uses TRBV29-1 with TRBJ2-1; the TCRdb D gene call, TRBD1, has no DNA to confirm it. The CDR3 is made up of 17 amino acids. Germline assignment: CDR1 SQVTM and CDR2 ANQGSEA.